This TCR beta chain was retrieved from a study of PD-L1 blockade in urothelial cancer. About the study: Patients had been given 0 to 3 earlier chemotherapy regimens.

Noted time point: peripheral blood 6 weeks after treatment start. Patients in the study were battling locally advanced or metastatic urothelial carcinoma. Pretreatment sampling and on-treatment sampling together yielded between 1 and 8 samples for each patient. Spiking of synthetic TCR analog templates was performed in each PCR. Assay: immunoSEQ multiplex PCR; the TCRdb copy retains only in-frame clones and omits some. The sample contains about 41,000 clones, about 88% of which appear only once. The CDR3 totals 13 residues. V lost 3 bases and J lost 5; bases outside the gene matches: 3. Germline CDR1 is SQVTM and CDR2 is ANQGSEA.

V is TRBV29-1 and J is TRBJ2-7, with TRBD2 matching 11 bases. Source: PBMCs, taken around atezolizumab (anti-PD-L1) treatment. The clonotype was recovered from a man aged 65 to 79 with urothelial cancer. CDR3 DNA sequence: TGCAGCGTTGATATAGCGGGAGGGAACGAGCAGTACTTC. It codes for CSVDIAGGNEQYF.